The 30 T cell receptor beta chains below were found in one sample sequenced in a study of shared clonotypes between healthy human individuals. This table comes from immunoSEQ multiplex PCR, and its TCRdb copy is limited to in-frame clones, with some not included. The table lists 2 million to 2.5 million clones, 85% to 95% of them singletons. The source material was naive CD4+ T cells sorted from blood. Subset specified: CD45RA+ positively selected. The receptors stem from a man between 18 and 35 years old in good health.

This clone was seen a single time. The rearrangement links TRBV11-2 to TRBJ2-1; no reliable D call. The CDR3 is 13 amino acids. Trimming stripped 0 bases from V and 9 bases from J, with 9 bases between. The germline gives CDR1 SGHAT, CDR2 FQNNGV. CDR3 protein: CASSLDTIGEQFF. In DNA form, the CDR3 reads TGTGCCAGCAGCTTAGATACCATCGGTGAGCAGTTCTTC.

Concerning this clone itself: Other nucleotide sequences in the sample specify the same CDR3. The chain carries TRBV9 and TRBJ1-2; a weak D match, TRBD1 (5 bases). With 1 base removed from V and 5 bases from J, the gap between germline ends came to 9 bases. This CDR3 comprises 13 residues. From germline, CDR1 is SGDLS and CDR2 YYNGEE. CDR3 in amino acids: CASSVSQGYGYTF. The CDR3 DNA reads TGTGCCAGCAGCGTATCCCAGGGATATGGCTACACCTTC.

This chain uses TRBV18 with TRBJ2-7; D is tentatively TRBD1 or TRBD2 (5 bases each). The CDR3 is made up of 15 amino acids. V was pared by 3 bases and J by 4 bases, with 16 bases between. Per the germline V gene, CDR1 is KGHSH and CDR2 is LQKENI. The CDR3 sequence is CASSPSTGQAYEQYF. CDR3 nucleotides: TGTGCCAGCTCACCTTCCACGGGGCAAGCTTACGAGCAGTACTTC.

The CDR3 bases are TGTGCCAGCAGCTTAGCTTCGGGGGCGAGGGGATGTGGGACTGAAGCTTTCTTT. As protein: CASSLASGARGCGTEAFF. The gene calls are TRBV7-6 and TRBJ1-1; possibly TRBD1 for D (6 bases). CDR1 is SGHVS and CDR2 is FNYEAQ in the germline V gene. This CDR3 region has 18 residues. V lost 0 bases to trimming and J lost 5 bases, with 22 bases between them.

CDR3 in amino acids: CASSPRSLAGVYVETQYF. CDR3 bases: TGTGCCAGCTCACCTCGTTCACTAGCGGGAGTTTATGTGGAGACCCAGTACTTC. The chain joins TRBV18 to TRBJ2-5; TRBD2 aligns across 11 bases. The V and J ends lost 3 bases and 5 bases, in that order; junction bases with no gene match: 14. CDR1 is KGHSH and CDR2 is LQKENI in the germline V gene. This CDR3 comprises 18 residues. The full variable domain, its missing parts supplied by reference TRBV18 and TRBJ2-5, is NAGVMQNPRHLVRRRGQEARLRCSPMKGHSHVYWYRQLPEEGLKFMVYLQKENIIDESGMPKERFSAEFPKEGPSILRIQQVVRGDSAAYFCASSPRSLAGVYVETQYFGPGTRLLVL.

The chain has TRBV6-5 and TRBJ2-2; 10 bases fit TRBD2. V lost 3 bases, J lost 1 base, and 2 bases stayed unmatched. Per the germline V gene, CDR1 is MNHEY and CDR2 is SVGAGI. This CDR3 spans 16 amino acids. The CDR3 region is CASSYASGRNTGELFF. DNA for the CDR3: TGTGCCAGCAGTTATGCTAGCGGGAGGAACACCGGGGAGCTGTTTTTT.

This chain links TRBV19 with TRBJ2-7; TRBD1 is a possible D gene (6 bases). Trimming stripped 5 bases from V and 2 bases from J, with 16 bases between. The CDR3 is 15 residues long. Looked up from germline, CDR1 is LNHDA and CDR2 is SQIVND (reference sequence). The DNA of the CDR3 is TGTGCCAGTAGTCTGGGACAAATGAAAACCTACGAGCAGTACTTC. Translating gives CASSLGQMKTYEQYF.

This clone was picked up one time. This sequence joins TRBV7-2 and TRBJ2-3; D gene uncertain. The CDR3 covers 14 residues. V was clipped by 8 bases and J by 2 bases, with 14 bases between them. Germline V gives CDR1 SGHTA, CDR2 FQGNSA. Here the CDR3 reads CASAADGFTDTQYF. The CDR3 DNA follows: TGTGCCAGCGCCGCGGACGGATTCACAGATACGCAGTATTTT.

CDR3: CASGGRTGEETQYF. Here the CDR3 DNA reads TGTGCCAGCGGGGGACGGACAGGGGAAGAGACCCAGTACTTC. V gene TRBV28 combines with J gene TRBJ2-5; 9 nucleotides line up with TRBD1. This CDR3 spans 14 amino acids. Trimming removed 8 bases from V and 3 bases from J; junction bases left unmatched: 7. Germline V gives CDR1 MDHEN, CDR2 SYDVKM.

The chain has TRBV11-2 and TRBJ1-6; no clear D. Germline V gene data show CDR1 as SGHAT and CDR2 as FQNNGV. The CDR3 is made up of 17 amino acids. V shed 3 bases and J shed 0 bases, with 12 bases lying between them. CDR3 bases: TGTGCCAGCAGCTTCGACCTCACGGGCTCCTATAATTCACCCCTCCACTTT. Its translation: CASSFDLTGSYNSPLHF.

The chain carries TRBV4-1 and TRBJ2-1, with TRBD2 matching over 9 bases. The CDR3 loop spans 16 amino acids. CDR1 is MGHRA and CDR2 is YSYEKL in the germline V gene. The ends lost 1 base at V and 2 bases at J; junction bases unmatched: 3. As DNA, the CDR3 is TGCGCCAGCAGCCAAGGACTAGCGGTTACCTACAATGAGCAGTTCTTC. Amino acid sequence: CASSQGLAVTYNEQFF.

The chain has TRBV6-6 and TRBJ2-6; D remains unclear. The ends were cut back, 2 bases at V and 1 base at J, with 6 bases in the middle. The germline gives CDR1 MNHNY, CDR2 SVGAGI (reference sequence). This CDR3 comprises 15 residues. CDR3 sequence (DNA): TGTGCCAGCAGTTACCTTGCATCTGGGGCCAACGTCCTGACTTTC. This encodes CASSYLASGANVLTF.

The V and J genes are TRBV9 and TRBJ2-2; 10 nucleotides line up with TRBD1. Per the germline V gene, CDR1 is SGDLS and CDR2 is YYNGEE. CDR3 length: 14 residues. V lost 3 bases, J lost 4 bases, and 0 bases stayed unmatched. Here the CDR3 DNA reads TGTGCCAGCAGCGGGGACAGGGGCACCGGGGAGCTGTTTTTT. Translated: CASSGDRGTGELFF.

The chain is built from TRBV29-1 and TRBJ2-7; 7 bases agree with TRBD1. CDR1 is SQVTM and CDR2 is ANQGSEA in the germline V gene. The CDR3 is 12 amino acids. J gave up 0 bases and V 7 bases, and 3 bases lay outside the gene matches. The chain's CDR3 is CSGWDSSYEQYF. The CDR3 coding sequence is TGCAGCGGGTGGGACAGCTCCTACGAGCAGTACTTC.

The chain joins TRBV6-5 to TRBJ1-6; unclear D gene. The CDR3 loop spans 15 amino acids. Per germline, CDR1 MNHEY and CDR2 SVGAGI. V was clipped by 7 bases and J by 0 bases, with 10 bases between them. DNA for the CDR3: TGTGCCAGCACTCGAGGGAGCTCCTATAATTCACCCCTCCACTTT. Protein: CASTRGSSYNSPLHF.

The V call is TRBV7-9, the J call TRBJ2-5; weak D call: TRBD2 (6 bases). V lost 1 base to trimming and J lost 1 base, with 13 bases between them. Germline V gene lookup returns CDR1 SEHNR and CDR2 FQNEAQ (reference sequence). The CDR3 length is 16 residues. The DNA of the CDR3 is TGTGCCAGCAGCTTAGGGGGGGAGGTGCCCCAAGAGACCCAGTACTTC. This codes for CASSLGGEVPQETQYF. Using reference TRBV7-9 and TRBJ2-5 for the parts outside the CDR3, the full variable domain is DTGVSQNPRHKITKRGQNVTFRCDPISEHNRLYWYRQTLGQGPEFLTYFQNEAQLEKSRLLSDRFSAERPKGSFSTLEIQRTEQGDSAMYLCASSLGGEVPQETQYFGPGTRLLVL.

The V call is TRBV5-6, the J call TRBJ2-3; the match to TRBD1 covers 7 bases. This CDR3 comprises 16 residues. Germline V lookup: CDR1 SGHDT, CDR2 YYEEEE. Germline trimming cut 0 bases from V and 0 bases from J; bases unmatched to any gene: 4. CDR3 loop: CASSLGQGYSTDTQYF. DNA of the CDR3: TGTGCCAGCAGCTTGGGACAGGGCTACAGCACAGATACGCAGTATTTT.

The gene calls are TRBV6-5 and TRBJ1-2; 8 bases agree with TRBD1. This CDR3 region has 15 residues. Trimming at V came to 4 bases and at J to 6 bases, leaving 10 bases not matched to a gene. Germline CDR1 is MNHEY and CDR2 is SVGAGI. CDR3 residues: CASSSGEVRGHGYTF. In DNA, the CDR3 is TGTGCCAGCAGTTCGGGGGAAGTCAGGGGGCATGGCTACACCTTC.

V is TRBV7-2 and J is TRBJ1-5, with D unclear. Germline V gene lookup returns CDR1 SGHTA and CDR2 FQGNSA. Trimming stripped 2 bases from V and 3 bases from J, with 8 bases between. This CDR3 contains 14 residues. CDR3 sequence (DNA): TGTGCCAGCAGCTTATCCACAGTCAATCAGCCCCAGCATTTT. Its protein product is CASSLSTVNQPQHF.

This chain links TRBV19 with TRBJ2-2; 8 bases map to TRBD1. The V and J ends lost 5 bases and 5 bases, in that order; junction bases with no gene match: 4. Germline V gene lookup returns CDR1 LNHDA and CDR2 SQIVND (reference sequence). This CDR3 has 14 residues. CDR3 residues: CASSGQGWTGELFF. The CDR3 region has the DNA TGTGCCAGTAGTGGACAGGGATGGACCGGGGAGCTGTTTTTT. The full variable domain, its missing parts supplied by reference TRBV19 and TRBJ2-2, is DGGITQSPKYLFRKEGQNVTLSCEQNLNHDAMYWYRQDPGQGLRLIYYSQIVNDFQKGDIAEGYSVSREKKESFPLTVTSAQKNPTAFYLCASSGQGWTGELFFGEGSRLTVL.

The chain couples TRBV28 to TRBJ2-1; D unclear. The V gene's germline CDR1 is MDHEN and CDR2 SYDVKM. The CDR3 length is 12 residues. The germline V and J ends were trimmed by 6 bases and 8 bases, with 11 bases remaining between them. The CDR3 sequence: CASSLIRDEQFF. CDR3 coding DNA: TGTGCCAGCAGCCTGATAAGAGATGAGCAGTTCTTC.

The chain has TRBV7-8 and TRBJ1-2; D unclear. The V end was cut by 5 bases, the J end by 0 bases, with 10 bases between. In germline, CDR1 is SGHVS, CDR2 FQNEAQ. This CDR3 region has 14 residues. The CDR3 spells CASSLRDTNYGYTF. CDR3 nucleotides: TGTGCCAGCAGCCTGCGGGATACTAACTATGGCTACACCTTC.

About this clone itself: This sample includes further DNA sequences coding for the same CDR3. The chain combines TRBV7-9 with TRBJ1-5; no clear D gene. The CDR3 is made up of 14 amino acids. Looked up from germline, CDR1 is SEHNR and CDR2 is FQNEAQ (reference sequence). Trimming stripped 5 bases from V and 1 base from J, with 9 bases between. The CDR3 is CASSADGSNQPQHF. The CDR3 DNA reads as TGTGCCAGCAGCGCGGACGGGAGCAATCAGCCCCAGCATTTT.

The V and J genes are TRBV11-2 and TRBJ1-1; tentatively, D is TRBD1 (6 bases). The CDR3 is made up of 14 amino acids. CDR1 and CDR2 (germline): SGHAT, FQNNGV. The germline V and J ends were trimmed by 5 bases and 0 bases, with 10 bases remaining between them. In DNA form, the CDR3 reads TGTGCCAGCAGCGAACAGGGACTGAACACTGAAGCTTTCTTT. This sequence encodes CASSEQGLNTEAFF.

The chain carries TRBV6-5 and TRBJ2-2; D is ambiguous. The germline V gene has CDR1 MNHEY and CDR2 SVGAGI. This CDR3 has 14 amino acids. Trimming stripped 6 bases from V and 3 bases from J, with 11 bases between. The CDR3 sequence is CASSWVEYTGELFF. The DNA for the CDR3 is TGTGCCAGCAGCTGGGTTGAGTACACCGGGGAGCTGTTTTTT.

This rearrangement joins TRBV6-5 to TRBJ1-1, with D uncertain. CDR1 is MNHEY and CDR2 is SVGAGI in the germline V gene. The CDR3 is 14 residues long. The ends were cut back, 5 bases at V and 1 base at J, with 11 bases in the middle. The CDR3 DNA follows: TGTGCCAGCAGTCCCGGACTGTGGAACACTGAAGCTTTCTTT. Amino acid sequence: CASSPGLWNTEAFF.

The V call is TRBV7-9, the J call TRBJ1-2; TRBD1 aligns across 7 bases. Trimming cost V 1 base and J 7 bases; bases outside gene matches: 12. The V gene's germline CDR1 is SEHNR and CDR2 FQNEAQ (reference sequence). The CDR3 covers 16 residues. The CDR3 is CASSLVIARGSVGYTF. The CDR3 coding sequence is TGTGCCAGCAGCTTAGTAATCGCCAGGGGGTCGGTTGGCTACACCTTC.

The chain uses TRBV2 and TRBJ1-3, with 7 positions matching TRBD1. With V trimmed by 6 bases and J by 0 bases, 8 bases remained unmatched. The CDR3 runs to 16 residues. Per the germline V gene, CDR1 is SNHLY and CDR2 is FYNNEI. The CDR3 DNA sequence: TGTGCCAGCAGGAGACCGGGACAGTCCTCTGGAAACACCATATATTTT. As protein: CASRRPGQSSGNTIYF.

The chain uses TRBV7-3 and TRBJ2-3, with D tentatively TRBD2 (6 bases). The CDR3 runs to 13 residues. The germline V gene has CDR1 SGHTA and CDR2 FQGTGA. V was pared by 3 bases and J by 4 bases, with 8 bases between. CDR3 in amino acids: CASSFPGADTQYF. Here the CDR3 DNA reads TGTGCCAGCAGCTTCCCGGGAGCAGATACGCAGTATTTT.

Comment on this clone: The sample holds other DNA sequences that translate to the same CDR3. The V call is TRBV30, the J call TRBJ1-5, with 8 bases lining up with TRBD1. With V trimmed by 0 bases and J by 4 bases, 2 bases remained unmatched. Germline CDR1 GTSNPN, CDR2 SVGIG (reference sequence). This CDR3 region has 14 residues. In DNA, the CDR3 is TGTGCCTGGAGTGTCGGACAGGGAAATCAGCCCCAGCATTTT. This encodes CAWSVGQGNQPQHF.